This T cell receptor beta chain was captured by sequencing in a study of blood T cell repertoires in COVID-19. Study-wide background: Collection of acute and convalescent COVID-19 samples took place in the United States, Italy and Spain. Sources were T cells, B-cell-depleted T cells, or PBMCs; the material itself was cDNA or gDNA.

How the authors handled the data: Nucleated cell counts were estimated from reference gene primer amplification. The assay was immunoSEQ multiplex PCR, and TCRdb's table has in-frame clones only and misses some. V and J calls and clone size are given by that table; D and trimming were obtained from the DNA. Found here are tens of thousands of clones, about four fifths of them singletons; the top ten hold roughly 4.8%. Seattle's cohort entered during active infection and was followed longitudinally. The CDR3 extends over 14 amino acids. Germline assignment: CDR1 SGHTA and CDR2 FQGNSA. V dropped 3 bases and J dropped 4 bases, with 9 bases sitting between them.

The rearrangement links TRBV7-2 to TRBJ2-2, with a tentative D call TRBD1 (5 bases). The source material was peripheral blood. The TCR sequence derives from a man older than 75 with COVID-19, enrolled during active disease. CDR3 amino acids: CASSFQGSTGELFF. The CDR3 DNA sequence: TGTGCCAGCAGCTTTCAGGGTTCCACCGGGGAGCTGTTTTTT.